This TCR beta chain was identified in a study of T-cell reconstitution after alpha-beta-depleted transplantation in children. This CDR3 is built from 13 residues. V was clipped by 3 bases and J by 4 bases, with 9 bases between them. This clonotype was seen a few times. Unique molecular identifiers featured in how the TCRbeta library was prepared. In TCRdb, the PCR reads were re-called with MiXCR into one record per CDR3 protein. Among 250,000 to 400,000 distinct CDR3 sequences listed, more than 20% were seen once. This sequence originates from a male patient between 5 and 17 years old who had a stem cell transplant for acute lymphoblastic leukemia, so the T cells may come from the graft donor. Here the sequenced sample was PBMCs, mostly from graft donor cells, taken 180 days after TCRalphabeta/CD19-depleted stem cell transplant. The chain combines TRBV12-3 or TRBV12-4 with TRBJ1-2, with D unclear. CDR3 amino acids: CASSLALTYGYTF. CDR3 in DNA: TGTGCCAGCAGTTTGGCACTAACCTATGGCTACACCTTC.